This entry features one T cell receptor beta chain sequence. The method was immunoSEQ multiplex PCR; TCRdb's version includes in-frame clones alone and lacks a portion of them. Of approximately 150,000 clones listed, roughly 93% were seen once; the top ten hold 4.5% to 6%. This entry belongs to a study of control samples from healthy donors and cancer patients. Per the germline V gene, CDR1 is SGHTA and CDR2 is FQGTGA. The CDR3 spans 19 residues. V lost 2 bases and J lost 1; bases outside the gene matches: 9. This TCR came from a man aged 18 to 29 in good health. The chain is built from TRBV7-3 and TRBJ2-1, with 12 bases identical to TRBD2. The sample comprised blood. The CDR3 DNA is TGTGCCAGCAGCTTATTTGCTAGCGGGAGGGCCGGATCCTACAATGAGCAGTTCTTC. Translating gives CASSLFASGRAGSYNEQFF.